Reported below is one T cell receptor beta chain. The record originates from a study of blood T cell repertoires in COVID-19. Across the study: COVID-19 samples from acute and convalescent phases originated in the United States, Italy and Spain.

V was trimmed by 1 base and J by 3 bases, leaving 8 bases between them. This CDR3 region has 14 residues. Germline CDR1 SGHNT, CDR2 YENEEA. As handled by the study authors: Estimates of nucleated cell counts were drawn from the amplification of reference gene primers. Data came from immunoSEQ multiplex PCR; TCRdb stores just in-frame clones and leaves some out. V and J calls and clone size are as listed in that table; D and trimming were resolved from the DNA. This sample has 200,000 or so clones, with about 93% found just once. The receptor comes from a man aged 55 to 70 with COVID-19, enrolled during active disease. Sequences were obtained from peripheral blood. The chain links TRBV11-3 to TRBJ2-3; tentatively, D is TRBD2 (5 bases). CDR3 amino acids: CASSLGGLTDTQYF. Here the CDR3 DNA reads TGTGCCAGCAGCTTAGGCGGGCTAACAGATACGCAGTATTTT.